This T cell receptor (beta chain) was documented in a study of T cell responses to AZD1222 COVID-19 vaccine. Profiled with immunoSEQ multiplex PCR; TCRdb holds only in-frame clones, not every one. The table includes approximately 82,000 clones, 90% detected once. The table lists this clone with a few counts. V lost 5 bases and J lost 7, with 9 bases in between. Germline-derived CDR1 and CDR2 are SGHTA and FQGNSA. The CDR3 spans 13 residues. The sequences come from peripheral blood, collected on day 0 of AZD1222 vaccination. The origin of this receptor is an adult in good health. The chain couples TRBV7-2 to TRBJ1-6; D unresolved. CDR3 in amino acids: CASSTEPNSPLHF. The CDR3 nucleotides read TGTGCCAGCAGCACGGAACCAAATTCACCCCTCCACTTT.